This T cell receptor (beta chain) was documented in a study of low-dose radiotherapy and immunotherapy resistance in tumors. Study in general: Patients received cyclophosphamide 200 mg/m2 intravenously every two weeks, the day before radiation-immunotherapy.

The germline V gene has CDR1 SGHAT and CDR2 FQNNGV. Trimming stripped 0 bases from V and 4 bases from J, with 22 bases between. The CDR3 extends over 19 amino acids. Regarding time point: before trial treatment. Patients qualified if they had advanced solid tumors that lacked tumor-infiltrating lymphocytes. At least ten counts were recorded for this clonotype. First-strand cDNA relied on TRAV- and TRBV-specific primers spanning alpha and beta chains. TCRs were put through roughly 20 PCR cycles of amplification with Phusion. A constant-region primer and the V-primer adapter served as the primer pair. In vitro transcription was used to amplify the isolated mRNA. TCRdb called the reads again in MiXCR, with one record for every CDR3 protein. The table has roughly 54,000 distinct CDR3 sequences, about 25% seen once.

The source is a male donor with prostate cancer. This material consisted of PBMCs, taken before treatment. V gene TRBV11-2 combines with J gene TRBJ1-5; D gene unclear. The CDR3 spells CASSLDQGSGHLGNQPQHF. DNA for the CDR3: TGTGCCAGCAGCTTAGATCAAGGGTCGGGCCACCTTGGGAATCAGCCCCAGCATTTT.